This is a list of T cell receptor delta chains from one sample in a study of Vδ1+ human thymocytes. TCRdb reran clone calling via CATT on the multiplex PCR reads. The sample consists of around 76,000 delta-chain clones, 30% to 45% of them appearing once. The sequenced sample was Vdelta1+ gamma-delta thymocytes from the thymus. These TCRs come from a boy under two years old who had congenital heart surgery. The CDR3 runs from the conserved cysteine through the conserved F or W. Each record gives: J gene, CDR3 length, clone size, V gene, D gene, CDR3 DNA, CDR3 protein. A D gene is named only where the DNA matches it firmly. The listing skips clone size in some rows; elsewhere it reads once, few, many or a size class.

TRDJ1,23,NA,TRDV1,TRDD2,TGTGCTCTTGGGGCCCGAAGCGTGTCCTTCCTAAGGTTGCACGATCAAGGCGAGAATAAACTCATCTTT,CALGARSVSFLRLHDQGENKLIF
TRDJ1,20,NA,TRDV1,TRDD3,TGTGCTCTTGGGGACCCTCATTACATCGGTACGGGGATACGCACCGATAAACTCATCTTT,CALGDPHYIGTGIRTDKLIF
TRDJ1,14,few,TRDV1,NA,TGTGCTCTTGGGGGTGGGTACCAGACCGATAAACTCATCTTT,CALGGGYQTDKLIF
TRDJ1,15,NA,TRDV1,NA,TGTGCTCTTGGGGAAATCTTTTCTCCGACCGATAAACTCATCTTT,CALGEIFSPTDKLIF
TRDJ1,17,NA,TRDV1,TRDD3,TGTGCTCTTGGGGAGAACGGGGGATACGCGATTACCGATAAACTCATCTTT,CALGENGGYAITDKLIF
TRDJ1,21,NA,TRDV1,TRDD3,TGTGCTCTCCTCCCCAGGGGCCCAGTACTGGGGGATACGAGAATCACCGATAAACTCATCTTT,CALLPRGPVLGDTRITDKLIF
TRDJ1,23,few,TRDV1,TRDD3,TGTGCTCTTGGGGAACTACATCGTCGGGAATACTGGGGGGTACTATTGTACACCGATAAACTCATCTTT,CALGELHRREYWGVLLYTDKLIF
TRDJ1,19,NA,TRDV1,NA,TGTGCTCTTGGGGAGACCCCCTCCTCCATTCGGGCATACACCGATAAACTCATCTTT,CALGETPSSIRAYTDKLIF
TRDJ1,16,NA,TRDV1,NA,TGTGCTCTTGGGGAAACTCCCCATATTTACACCGATAAACTCATCTTT,CALGETPHIYTDKLIF
TRDJ1,17,NA,TRDV1,TRDD2,TGTGCTCTTGGGTTGCCTTCCTATCCTCACGTTGAGCGTGAACTCATCTTT,CALGLPSYPHVERELIF
TRDJ1,17,once,TRDV2,TRDD3,TGTGCCCTTGACCCCCCCATGGGGGATACAGGCGCCGATAAACTCATCTTT,CALDPPMGDTGADKLIF
TRDJ1,15,many,TRDV2,NA,TGTGCCTGTGATGCCGCGTCCTGTACCCTGTACGGGCTCATCTTT,CACDAASCTLYGLIF